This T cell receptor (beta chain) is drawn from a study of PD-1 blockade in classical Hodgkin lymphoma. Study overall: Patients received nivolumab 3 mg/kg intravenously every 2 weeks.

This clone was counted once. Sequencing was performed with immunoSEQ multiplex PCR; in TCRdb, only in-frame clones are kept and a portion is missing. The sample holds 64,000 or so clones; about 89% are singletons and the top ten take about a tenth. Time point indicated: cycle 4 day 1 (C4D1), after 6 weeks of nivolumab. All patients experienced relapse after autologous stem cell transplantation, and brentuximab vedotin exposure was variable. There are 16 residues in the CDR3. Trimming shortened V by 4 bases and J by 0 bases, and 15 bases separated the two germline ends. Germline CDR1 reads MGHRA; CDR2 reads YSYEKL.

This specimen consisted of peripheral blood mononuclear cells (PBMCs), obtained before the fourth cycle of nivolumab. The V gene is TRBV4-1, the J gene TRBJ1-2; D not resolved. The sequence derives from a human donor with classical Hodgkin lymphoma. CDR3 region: CASSPNSFSANYGYTF. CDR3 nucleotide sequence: TGCGCCAGCAGCCCGAATTCCTTTTCAGCTAACTATGGCTACACCTTC.